The 14 T cell receptor beta chains below come from one sample, sequenced in a study of Ad26.COV2.S vaccination and SARS-CoV-2 variants (dated by TCRdb to the early 2020s). In light of the paper, this sample's treatment or condition label describes: some 20 received Ad26.COV2.S at low or high dose, single or two shots; roughly five received placebo; per-sample allocation not given. For vaccine and placebo recipients, repertoires were sequenced using samples collected on day 63 after the first injection. The receptor library was made with the immunoSEQ multiplex PCR assay. In TCRdb, the immuneACCESS table is reduced to in-frame sequences with V and J assigned. These tables do not hold every clone; where another copy was compared, an unresolved V gene accounts for under half, and the others remain unexplained. The sample records around 300,000 clones, 88% of which are singletons. Approximately 5.9% of the sample is in the top ten clones.

This material consisted of peripheral blood, taken in a trial of Ad26.COV2.S vaccine versus placebo. All receptors come from a person between 18 and 65 years old who received the Ad26.COV2.S COVID-19 vaccine or a placebo.

The rearrangement uses TRBV4-3 and TRBJ1-4; the D gene is possibly TRBD1 (5 bases). The V gene lost 1 base and the J gene lost 3 bases, with 9 bases spanning the gap. CDR1 and CDR2 (germline): LGHNA, YSLEER. This CDR3 has 15 amino acids. In DNA, the CDR3 is TGCGCCAGCAGCCAAGGGGGGAGGTCTAATGAAAAACTGTTTTTT. Amino acid sequence: CASSQGGRSNEKLFF.

The genes are TRBV2 and TRBJ1-2; 7 nucleotides align to TRBD1. CDR1 is SNHLY, CDR2 FYNNEI, per germline. Unmatched junction bases numbered 11, after V lost 3 bases and J lost 4 bases. The length of the CDR3 is 16 residues. The CDR3 spells CASSDRNRGLSYGYTF. The CDR3 DNA reads TGTGCCAGCAGTGATAGGAACAGGGGTCTAAGCTATGGCTACACCTTC.

This chain connects TRBV28 to TRBJ1-4; D perhaps matches TRBD1 (5 bases). This CDR3 spans 15 amino acids. The germline V gene has CDR1 MDHEN and CDR2 SYDVKM. V was cut by 8 bases and J by 0 bases, with 13 bases left in between. This CDR3 is CASPGGTATNEKLFF. CDR3 coding DNA: TGTGCCAGCCCGGGAGGGACTGCAACTAATGAAAAACTGTTTTTT.

The V and J genes are TRBV30 and TRBJ1-1; 9 nucleotides align to TRBD1. V gave up 2 bases and J gave up 4 bases; unmatched junction bases: 2. CDR3 length: 13 residues. Germline V gene data show CDR1 as GTSNPN and CDR2 as SVGIG (reference sequence). The CDR3 DNA is TGTGCCTGGAGTCACAGGGGGCCCACTGAAGCTTTCTTT. Translating gives CAWSHRGPTEAFF.

CDR3 nucleotide sequence: TGTGCCAGTGCCCCTCGGAGGGATTCACCCCTCCACTTT. Protein: CASAPRRDSPLHF. The chain links TRBV19 to TRBJ1-6, with D hard to call. Germline CDR1 reads LNHDA; CDR2 reads SQIVND (reference sequence). The V end was cut by 8 bases, the J end by 8 bases, with 13 bases between. The CDR3 covers 13 residues.

V gene TRBV19 combines with J gene TRBJ1-1; the match to TRBD1 covers 8 bases. The V gene's germline CDR1 is LNHDA and CDR2 SQIVND (reference sequence). J was trimmed by 5 bases and V by 4 bases; bases with no gene match: 9. The CDR3 contains 15 residues. DNA for the CDR3: TGTGCCAGTAGTACTTCAGGGGGCGCGTGGACTGAAGCTTTCTTT. It specifies CASSTSGGAWTEAFF.

The chain is built from TRBV7-8 and TRBJ1-1; a possible D gene is TRBD1 (5 bases). Germline loops: CDR1 SGHVS, CDR2 FQNEAQ. V shed 5 bases and J shed 1 base, with 11 bases lying between them. This CDR3 region has 14 residues. Here the CDR3 DNA reads TGTGCCAGCAGCCTCGAGAGGGGGAACACTGAAGCTTTCTTT. It is translated as CASSLERGNTEAFF.

V and J are TRBV19 and TRBJ2-1; tentatively, D is TRBD2 (6 bases). Germline CDR1 reads LNHDA; CDR2 reads SQIVND (reference sequence). CDR3 length: 17 residues. V shed 6 bases and J shed 7 bases, with 25 bases lying between them. CDR3 nucleotides: TGTGCCAGTAGCCCCCGTGGAGGGCAGGTATTAAGGAATGAGCAGTTCTTC. Amino acids: CASSPRGGQVLRNEQFF.

J is TRBJ1-5 and V is TRBV18; 7 positions match TRBD1. Looked up from germline, CDR1 is KGHSH and CDR2 is LQKENI. V trimming: 1 base; J trimming: 7 bases; junction bases outside the gene matches: 7. The CDR3 totals 15 residues. The CDR3 is CASSPQTGKIQPQHF. As DNA, the CDR3 is TGTGCCAGCTCACCACAGACAGGGAAAATACAGCCCCAGCATTTT.

Points on this clone: Other DNA sequences in this sample translate to the same CDR3. V is TRBV9 and J is TRBJ2-3; 10 bases agree with TRBD1. The CDR3 runs to 17 residues. Germline V lookup: CDR1 SGDLS, CDR2 YYNGEE. V lost 0 bases and J lost 2; bases outside the gene matches: 6. CDR3 DNA sequence: TGTGCCAGCAGCGTAGAGGGACAGGGGTTATCCACAGATACGCAGTATTTT. Its translation is CASSVEGQGLSTDTQYF.

The chain employs TRBV7-3 and TRBJ2-1; TRBD2 matches 7 bases. Germline V lookup: CDR1 SGHTA, CDR2 FQGTGA. V lost 4 bases to trimming and J lost 1 base; unmatched junction nucleotides: 10. The CDR3 spans 17 residues. CDR3 DNA: TGTGCCAGCAGCTCCCTTGGGGGGGACCTATCCTACAATGAGCAGTTCTTC. Translation: CASSSLGGDLSYNEQFF.

This clone was observed a single time. The J gene is TRBJ1-2, the V gene TRBV6-1, with TRBD1 matching over 10 bases. V dropped 1 base and J dropped 11; count of bases not matched to a gene: 4. The CDR3 is made up of 13 amino acids. The V gene's germline CDR1 is MNHNS and CDR2 SASEGT. CDR3 residues: CASSEVTGGRYTF. The CDR3 nucleotides read TGTGCCAGCAGTGAAGTGACAGGGGGCCGGTACACCTTC.

The J gene is TRBJ1-5, the V gene TRBV19; possible D gene TRBD1, 6 bases. The CDR3 contains 15 residues. V gave up 6 bases and J gave up 3 bases, with 15 bases separating them. The germline V gene has CDR1 LNHDA and CDR2 SQIVND (reference sequence). The CDR3 protein is CASRGAGGDNQPQHF. The CDR3 nucleotides read TGTGCCAGTAGGGGGGCTGGAGGAGACAATCAGCCCCAGCATTTT.

V is TRBV19 and J is TRBJ1-1; a possible D gene is TRBD1 (6 bases). The germline V gene has CDR1 LNHDA and CDR2 SQIVND (reference sequence). The ends were cut back, 3 bases at V and 7 bases at J, with 12 bases in the middle. The CDR3 sequence is 13 residues long. CDR3 DNA: TGTGCCAGTAGTATTGCCGGACAGTTTGAAGCTTTCTTT. Translated: CASSIAGQFEAFF.